What follows are 21 T cell receptor beta chains derived from one specimen sequenced in a study of cytomegalovirus exposure and HLA in healthy donors. The method was immunoSEQ multiplex PCR; TCRdb's version includes in-frame clones alone and lacks a portion of them. The table has roughly 59,000 clones, approximately 95% seen once. Sequenced: PBMCs. These receptors originate from a woman between 18 and 30 years old in good health and CMV-seropositive.

CDR3 coding DNA: TGCGCCAGCAGCTTCCGAGGGCTAGCGGGAGTGCCAGATACGCAGTATTTT. Translation: CASSFRGLAGVPDTQYF. V gene TRBV5-1 combines with J gene TRBJ2-3; 10 bases agree with TRBD2. Germline V gives CDR1 SGHRS, CDR2 YFSETQ. This CDR3 region has 17 residues. The V and J ends lost 2 bases and 4 bases, in that order; junction bases with no gene match: 10.

This chain connects TRBV5-1 to TRBJ2-7; maybe TRBD2 (6 bases). The CDR3 runs 15 residues. V gave up 0 bases and J gave up 6 bases, with 16 bases separating them. The V gene's germline CDR1 is SGHRS and CDR2 YFSETQ. The CDR3 loop reads CASSLGGAGNFEQYF. CDR3 nucleotides: TGCGCCAGCAGCTTGGGAGGGGCGGGGAATTTCGAGCAGTACTTC.

The chain is built from TRBV5-4 and TRBJ1-1, with 10 nucleotides matching TRBD1. This CDR3 has 17 residues. Germline values: CDR1 SGHNT, CDR2 YYREEE (reference sequence). The ends lost 3 bases at V and 2 bases at J; junction bases unmatched: 10. Written as DNA, the CDR3 is TGTGCCAGCAGCTCAAGACAGGGGGCCGAAGGAAACACTGAAGCTTTCTTT. As protein: CASSSRQGAEGNTEAFF.

The CDR3 is CAWNPGGYEQYF. In nucleotides, the CDR3 is TGTGCCTGGAATCCCGGGGGATATGAGCAGTACTTC. This chain uses TRBV30 with TRBJ2-7; maybe TRBD2 (6 bases). Germline loops: CDR1 GTSNPN, CDR2 SVGIG (reference sequence). There are 12 residues in the CDR3. Trimming pared 4 bases from V and 7 bases from J, leaving 14 bases between.

V and J are TRBV7-2 and TRBJ2-3; 15 nucleotides align to TRBD2. The J segment lost 8 bases and the V segment lost 3 bases, leaving 12 bases of the junction unmatched. This CDR3 spans 18 amino acids. The germline V gene has CDR1 SGHTA and CDR2 FQGNSA. CDR3 protein: CASSLGLAGGPRAGTQYF. The DNA for the CDR3 is TGTGCCAGCAGCTTGGGACTAGCGGGGGGACCCCGTGCCGGTACGCAGTATTTT.

The V and J genes are TRBV20-1 and TRBJ2-1; D not resolved. CDR3 length equals 10 residues. V was clipped by 6 bases and J by 5 bases, with 5 bases between them. Germline V gene data show CDR1 as DFQATT and CDR2 as SNEGSKA (reference sequence). The chain's CDR3 is CSASDNEQFF. The CDR3 region has the DNA TGCAGTGCCTCTGACAATGAGCAGTTCTTC.

This clone was seen once. The chain has TRBV28 and TRBJ1-4; the D gene is possibly TRBD1 (5 bases). The ends were cut back, 4 bases at V and 6 bases at J, with 18 bases in the middle. Germline V gene data show CDR1 as MDHEN and CDR2 as SYDVKM. The CDR3 length is 16 residues. This CDR3 reads CASSSLLRGDDEKLFF. The CDR3 nucleotides are TGTGCCAGCAGTTCTCTCCTCCGGGGGGACGATGAAAAACTGTTTTTT.

This chain links TRBV28 with TRBJ1-5, with 9 bases lining up with TRBD1. CDR1 MDHEN and CDR2 SYDVKM come from the germline V gene. The CDR3 runs 15 residues. J lost 2 bases, V lost 8 bases, and 7 bases had no gene match. CDR3 bases: TGTGCCAGCGGAACAGGGGGCTTCCGCAATCAGCCCCAGCATTTT. Translation gives CASGTGGFRNQPQHF. The full variable domain, in which reference TRBV28 and TRBJ1-5 provide the parts outside the CDR3, is DVKVTQSSRYLVKRTGEKVFLECVQDMDHENMFWYRQDPGLGLRLIYFSYDVKMKEKGDIPEGYSVSREKKERFSLILESASTNQTSMYLCASGTGGFRNQPQHFGDGTRLSIL.

The rearrangement uses TRBV6-1 and TRBJ1-2; 8 nucleotides agree with TRBD1. Trimming took 2 bases from V and 7 from J; bases not matched to a gene: 3. The CDR3 contains 13 residues. Per the germline V gene, CDR1 is MNHNS and CDR2 is SASEGT. CDR3 in amino acids: CASSEWTGSGYTF. For the CDR3, the DNA is TGTGCCAGCAGTGAATGGACAGGGTCTGGCTACACCTTC.

The chain couples TRBV4-1 to TRBJ2-4, with D unresolved. Trimming removed 4 bases at V and 8 bases at J, with 6 bases between. The germline V gene has CDR1 MGHRA and CDR2 YSYEKL. CDR3 size: 11 residues. CDR3: CASSLGDIQYF. As DNA, the CDR3 is TGCGCCAGCAGCCTAGGAGACATTCAGTACTTC.

This clone was picked up a small number of times. The chain combines TRBV2 with TRBJ1-2; possible D gene TRBD1, 6 bases. The CDR3 is made up of 15 amino acids. Trimming removed 2 bases at V and 4 bases at J, with 14 bases between. The V gene's germline CDR1 is SNHLY and CDR2 FYNNEI. The DNA of the CDR3 is TGTGCCAGCAGTGAACGGTTAGGACAGTTCTATGGCTACACCTTC. It encodes CASSERLGQFYGYTF.

The CDR3, as DNA: TGCGCCAGCAGTGTGTGGGGAGGACAGGTTCGACCTGGGGCCAACGTCCTGACTTTC. Amino acid sequence: CASSVWGGQVRPGANVLTF. V gene TRBV10-1 combines with J gene TRBJ2-6; D possibly corresponds to TRBD1 (7 bases). The ends were cut back, 4 bases at V and 2 bases at J, with 21 bases in the middle. The germline V gene encodes CDR1 WNHNN and CDR2 SYGVQD (reference sequence). The CDR3 has 19 residues.

The chain joins TRBV29-1 to TRBJ2-7, with 16 positions matching TRBD2. Unmatched junction bases numbered 2, after V lost 6 bases and J lost 0 bases. This CDR3 has 15 residues. In germline, CDR1 is SQVTM, CDR2 ANQGSEA. The CDR3 reads CSVGLAGGSSYEQYF. CDR3 bases: TGCAGCGTGGGACTAGCGGGGGGGAGCTCCTACGAGCAGTACTTC.

This clone was recorded once. The chain recombines TRBV30 with TRBJ1-1; TRBD1 might be the D (5 bases). Trimming removed 0 bases at V and 0 bases at J, with 14 bases between. Germline assignment: CDR1 GTSNPN and CDR2 SVGIG (reference sequence). CDR3 length: 16 amino acids. CDR3 coding DNA: TGTGCCTGGAGTGTACAGCTGGGGCTGATGAACACTGAAGCTTTCTTT. Its protein is CAWSVQLGLMNTEAFF.

The chain recombines TRBV6-1 with TRBJ2-5; TRBD2 matches 11 bases. The V segment lost 3 bases and the J segment 3 bases; nucleotides outside the gene matches: 9. Per germline, CDR1 MNHNS and CDR2 SASEGT. The CDR3 sequence is 17 residues long. CDR3 residues: CASSDELAGGRKETQYF. In DNA form, the CDR3 reads TGTGCCAGCAGTGACGAGCTAGCGGGAGGAAGAAAAGAGACCCAGTACTTC.

The chain links TRBV10-3 to TRBJ1-5; D uncertain. V was clipped by 3 bases and J by 1 base, with 7 bases between them. The CDR3 extends over 14 amino acids. In germline, CDR1 is ENHRY, CDR2 SYGVKD. The CDR3 DNA is TGTGCCATCAGTGAAGTGGGCAGCAATCAGCCCCAGCATTTT. Amino acid sequence: CAISEVGSNQPQHF.

The table lists this clone with a few counts. The chain joins TRBV7-3 to TRBJ2-7; a weak D match, TRBD1 (5 bases). This CDR3 spans 15 amino acids. The germline CDR1 and CDR2 sequences are SGHTA and FQGTGA. Trimming took off 5 bases at V and 2 bases at J, with 16 bases between the two ends. CDR3 protein: CASSPGRQLPYEQYF. CDR3 sequence (DNA): TGTGCCAGCAGCCCGGGTCGACAGCTACCCTACGAGCAGTACTTC.

The chain is built from TRBV5-1 and TRBJ2-1, with 12 bases identical to TRBD2. V was pared by 6 bases and J by 2 bases, with 6 bases of the junction left unmatched. The germline V gene encodes CDR1 SGHRS and CDR2 YFSETQ. The CDR3 contains 16 residues. DNA for the CDR3: TGCGCCAGCACCGGCGGGACTAGCGGGCCCTACAATGAGCAGTTCTTC. It specifies CASTGGTSGPYNEQFF.

This chain joins TRBV11-2 and TRBJ2-1; D perhaps matches TRBD2 (6 bases). This CDR3 comprises 13 residues. Germline values: CDR1 SGHAT, CDR2 FQNNGV. The V gene lost 8 bases and the J gene lost 7 bases, with 15 bases spanning the gap. CDR3 bases: TGTGCCAGCCGACCTACCGGGAGAAATGAGCAGTTCTTC. It encodes CASRPTGRNEQFF.

CDR3 region: CASSFQANQPQHF. The DNA of the CDR3 is TGTGCCAGCAGCTTTCAGGCCAATCAGCCCCAGCATTTT. The chain has TRBV7-2 and TRBJ1-5; D call uncertain. Between the trimmed V and J ends, which lost 3 bases and 3 bases, there was a span of 6 bases. This CDR3 is 13 amino acids long. The germline gives CDR1 SGHTA, CDR2 FQGNSA.

The chain links TRBV20-1 to TRBJ2-3, with a possible D match to TRBD1 (5 bases). The CDR3 length is 10 residues. V was pared by 5 bases and J by 11 bases, with 11 bases between. The germline V gene has CDR1 DFQATT and CDR2 SNEGSKA (reference sequence). CDR3 DNA sequence: TGCAGTGCTTTCCTAGGACAGCAGTATTTT. The encoded protein is CSAFLGQQYF.